Below are 2 T cell receptor beta chains sequenced from a single sample in a study of shared clonotypes between healthy human individuals (TCRdb year 2020). Preparation of the library involved the immunoSEQ multiplex PCR assay. Drawn from immuneACCESS, this table holds only the in-frame rearrangements with V and J called that TCRdb kept. Clones are partly lost; checked studies trace under half to an unresolved V gene and leave the rest unexplained. This sample lists about 1.1 million clones; around 77% were detected once. More than 0.85% of the sample belongs to the ten largest clones. What was sequenced was memory CD4+ T cells from PBMCs. The label giving this sample's cell subset or site can be read as: CD45RA-negative fraction. These TCRs come from a young man in good health. Some clones in this sample may be carry-over from other donors' samples.

The rearrangement joins TRBV5-1 to TRBJ2-7; D is undetermined. V was shortened by 1 base and J by 1 base, with 12 bases between the two germline ends. This CDR3 contains 15 residues. CDR1 and CDR2 (germline): SGHRS, YFSETQ. Here the CDR3 reads CASSLTAGSSYEQYF. In nucleotides, the CDR3 is TGCGCCAGCAGCTTGACGGCAGGTTCTTCCTACGAGCAGTACTTC. Based on the CDR3 plus reference TRBV5-1 and TRBJ2-7, the full variable domain is KAGVTQTPRYLIKTRGQQVTLSCSPISGHRSVSWYQQTPGQGLQFLFEYFSETQRNKGNFPGRFSGRQFSNSRSEMNVSTLELGDSALYLCASSLTAGSSYEQYFGPGTRLTVT.

The chain combines TRBV11-2 with TRBJ1-1; TRBD1 matches 10 bases. In germline, CDR1 is SGHAT, CDR2 FQNNGV. The CDR3 spans 15 residues. V gave up 5 bases and J gave up 1 base; unmatched junction bases: 4. The CDR3 region is CASSQRDRGNTEAFF. The CDR3 region has the DNA TGTGCCAGCAGCCAAAGGGACAGGGGGAACACTGAAGCTTTCTTT.